Sequencing of this T cell receptor beta chain was carried out in a study of patients and donors after allogeneic stem cell transplantation. Germline CDR1 and CDR2: SGDLS and YYNGEE. The CDR3 has 14 residues. The germline V and J ends were trimmed by 0 bases and 4 bases, with 10 bases remaining between them. Each CDR3 protein gets one entry after TCRdb re-called the RT-PCR reads with MiXCR. The profile shows over 150,000 distinct CDR3 sequences, less than 45% of them singletons. This clonotype was seen a handful of times. The rearrangement joins TRBV9 to TRBJ1-1, with D perhaps matching TRBD1 (5 bases). The receptor's source is a human donor who was either an allogeneic HSCT recipient or a stem cell or donor lymphocyte infusion donor (not recorded which). It is not recorded whose cells these are; they may come from a transplant donor. Sequenced input: blood, either unsorted or a sorted T cell fraction (not recorded which). The CDR3, as DNA: TGTGCCAGCAGCGTAGCAGGGCCCGGCACTGAAGCTTTCTTT. Amino acids: CASSVAGPGTEAFF. The variable domain in full, completed from reference TRBV9 and TRBJ1-1, reads DSGVTQTPKHLITATGQRVTLRCSPRSGDLSVYWYQQSLDQGLQFLIQYYNGEERAKGNILERFSAQQFPDLHSELNLSSLELGDSALYFCASSVAGPGTEAFFGQGTRLTVV.